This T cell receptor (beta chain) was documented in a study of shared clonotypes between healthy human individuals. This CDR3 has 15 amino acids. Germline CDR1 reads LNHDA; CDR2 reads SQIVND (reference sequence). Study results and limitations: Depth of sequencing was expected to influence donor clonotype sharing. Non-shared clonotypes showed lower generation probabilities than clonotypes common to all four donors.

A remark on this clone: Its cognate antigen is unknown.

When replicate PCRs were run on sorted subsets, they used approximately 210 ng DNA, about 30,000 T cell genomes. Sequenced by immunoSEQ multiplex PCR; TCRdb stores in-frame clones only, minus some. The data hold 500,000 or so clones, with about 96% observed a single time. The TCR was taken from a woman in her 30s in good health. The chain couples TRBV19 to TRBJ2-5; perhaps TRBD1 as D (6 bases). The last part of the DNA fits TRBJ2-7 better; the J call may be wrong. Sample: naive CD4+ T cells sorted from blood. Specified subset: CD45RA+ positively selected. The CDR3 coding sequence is TGTGCCAGTAGTATTAGTCCGGACAGTAGCTACGAGCAGTACTTC. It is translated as CASSISPDSSYEQYF.